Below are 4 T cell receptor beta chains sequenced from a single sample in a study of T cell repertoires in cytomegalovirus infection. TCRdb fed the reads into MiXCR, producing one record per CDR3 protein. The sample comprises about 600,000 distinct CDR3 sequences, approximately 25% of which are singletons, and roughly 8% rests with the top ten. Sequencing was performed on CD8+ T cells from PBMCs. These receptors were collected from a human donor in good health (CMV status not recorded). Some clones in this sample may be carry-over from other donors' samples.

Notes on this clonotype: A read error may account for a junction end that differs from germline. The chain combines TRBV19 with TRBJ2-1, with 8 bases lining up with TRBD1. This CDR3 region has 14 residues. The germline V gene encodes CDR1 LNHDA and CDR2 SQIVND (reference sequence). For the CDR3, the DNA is TGTGTCAGTAGTCCCGGGACAGGTCCTAATGAGCAGTTCTTC. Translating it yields CVSSPGTGPNEQFF.

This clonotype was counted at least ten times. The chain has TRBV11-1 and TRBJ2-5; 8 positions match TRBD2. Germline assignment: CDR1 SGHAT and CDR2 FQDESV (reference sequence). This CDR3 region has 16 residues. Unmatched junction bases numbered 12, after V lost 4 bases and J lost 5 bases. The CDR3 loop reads CASSSFAGGAEETQYF. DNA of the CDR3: TGTGCCAGCAGCTCTTTTGCCGGGGGGGCAGAGGAGACCCAGTACTTC.

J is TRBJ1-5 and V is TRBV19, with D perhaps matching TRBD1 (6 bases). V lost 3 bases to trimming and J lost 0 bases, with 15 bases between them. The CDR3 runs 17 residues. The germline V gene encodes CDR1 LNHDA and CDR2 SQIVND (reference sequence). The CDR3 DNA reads TGTGCCAGTAGTATTTACACCGGACAGAATAGCAATCAGCCCCAGCATTTT. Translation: CASSIYTGQNSNQPQHF.

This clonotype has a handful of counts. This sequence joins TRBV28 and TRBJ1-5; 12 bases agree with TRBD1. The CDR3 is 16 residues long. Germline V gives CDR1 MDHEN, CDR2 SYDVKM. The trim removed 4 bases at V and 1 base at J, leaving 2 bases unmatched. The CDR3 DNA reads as TGTGCCAGCAGTTGGGGACAGGGGGCGAGCAATCAGCCCCAGCATTTT. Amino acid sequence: CASSWGQGASNQPQHF.